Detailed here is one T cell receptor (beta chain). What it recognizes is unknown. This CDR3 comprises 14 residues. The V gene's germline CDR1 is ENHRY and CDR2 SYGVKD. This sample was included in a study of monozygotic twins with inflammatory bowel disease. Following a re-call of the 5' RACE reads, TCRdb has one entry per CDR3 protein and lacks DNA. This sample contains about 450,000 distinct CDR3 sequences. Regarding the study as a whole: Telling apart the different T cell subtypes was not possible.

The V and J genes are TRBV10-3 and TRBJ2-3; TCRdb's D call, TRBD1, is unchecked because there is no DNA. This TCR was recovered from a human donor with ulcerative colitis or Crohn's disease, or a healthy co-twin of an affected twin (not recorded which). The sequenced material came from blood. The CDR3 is CAISDPRGTDTQYF.